This TCR beta chain originates from a study of blood T cell repertoires in COVID-19. Study information: T cells, B-cell-depleted T cells, or PBMCs supplied cDNA or gDNA.

Trimming at V came to 4 bases and at J to 3 bases, leaving 9 bases not matched to a gene. Germline lookup yields CDR1 LGHDT and CDR2 YNNKEL (reference sequence). CDR3 length equals 16 residues. Enrolled through a virtual design, the participants were between 18 and 89 years of age and came from 24 US areas. Participants were placed into cohorts based on the clinical history they reported. Profiling relied on immunoSEQ multiplex PCR, and the TCRdb table lists in-frame clones only, not all of them. The repertoire has 200,000 to 250,000 clones, roughly 87% of them found once; the top ten carry 10% to 13%.

This clonotype was obtained from a man aged 25 to 40 who had recovered from COVID-19. The source material was PBMCs or T cells enriched from blood (not recorded which). The V call is TRBV3-1 (or the pseudogene TRBV3-2), the J call TRBJ2-7; 10 bases line up with TRBD2. The CDR3 DNA reads as TGTGCCAGCAGCCTCCATACTAGCGGGGAACACTACGAGCAGTACTTC. Residues: CASSLHTSGEHYEQYF.